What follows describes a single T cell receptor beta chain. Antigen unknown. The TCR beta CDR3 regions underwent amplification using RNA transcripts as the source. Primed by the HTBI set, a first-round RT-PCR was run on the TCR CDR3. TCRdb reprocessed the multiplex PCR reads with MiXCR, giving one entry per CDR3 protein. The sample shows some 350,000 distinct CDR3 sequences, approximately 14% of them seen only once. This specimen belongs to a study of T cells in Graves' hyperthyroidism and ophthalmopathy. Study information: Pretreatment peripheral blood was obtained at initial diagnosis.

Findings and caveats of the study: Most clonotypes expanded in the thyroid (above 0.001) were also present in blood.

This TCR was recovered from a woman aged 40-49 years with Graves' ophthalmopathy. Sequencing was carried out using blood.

As DNA, the CDR3 is TGCAGCGTTGATAGTGGGCACTCTGGGGCCAACGTCCTGACTTTC. Translated: CSVDSGHSGANVLTF. The genes are TRBV29-1 and TRBJ2-6; D not certain. Trimming took off 3 bases at V and 0 bases at J, with 9 bases between the two ends. From germline, CDR1 is SQVTM and CDR2 ANQGSEA. This CDR3 spans 15 amino acids. Full variable domain (missing parts from reference TRBV29-1 and TRBJ2-6): SAVISQKPSRDICQRGTSLTIQCQVDSQVTMMFWYRQQPGQSLTLIATANQGSEATYESGFVIDKFPISRPNLTFSTLTVSNMSPEDSSIYLCSVDSGHSGANVLTFGAGSRLTVL.